This entry lists 15 T cell receptor beta chains sequenced from one sample in a study of regulatory T cells in long-lasting Graves disease. Time point defined: newly diagnosed GD, antithyroid drugs for less than 3 months. PBMCs provided the RNA from which the TCR library was made. Construction of TCR beta libraries relied on iRepertoire HTBI primers and on Arm-PCR targeting CDR3 regions. TCRdb analysed the multiplex PCR reads with MiXCR anew, one entry per CDR3 protein. In the table there are about 440,000 distinct CDR3 sequences, more than 12% of which are singletons. These same data were also listed under a study on T cells in Graves' hyperthyroidism and ophthalmopathy.

The sample consisted of peripheral blood mononuclear cells (PBMCs), taken at new diagnosis, from a patient treated with antithyroid drugs. The receptors originated from a woman younger than 45 with Graves disease.

This chain uses TRBV12-5 with TRBJ1-2, with a weak D call TRBD1 (5 bases). This CDR3 region has 15 residues. Germline values: CDR1 LGHNT, CDR2 FRNRAP. The V and J ends lost 6 bases and 5 bases respectively, with 19 bases between them. The CDR3 nucleotides read TGTGCTAGTGGCCCCTCCAGGGACCCTGGGTATGGCTACACCTTC. Protein: CASGPSRDPGYGYTF. Combining the CDR3 with reference TRBV12-5 and TRBJ1-2 gives the whole variable domain DARVTQTPRHKVTEMGQEVTMRCQPILGHNTVFWYRQTMMQGLELLAYFRNRAPLDDSGMPKDRFSAEMPDATLATLKIQPSEPRDSAVYFCASGPSRDPGYGYTFGSGTRLTVV.

This clonotype was recorded at least ten times. The J gene is TRBJ2-1, the V gene TRBV11-2; 11 bases are shared with TRBD2. V shed 5 bases and J 6 bases; nucleotides not matched to a gene: 6. CDR1 and CDR2 from the germline V gene are SGHAT and FQNNGV. The CDR3 totals 15 residues. The CDR3 DNA reads as TGTGCCAGCAGCGCGACTAGCGGGAACCCCAATGAGCAGTTCTTC. This translates into CASSATSGNPNEQFF.

This clonotype was counted many times. V is TRBV5-6 and J is TRBJ2-7; D not certain. CDR1 is SGHDT, CDR2 YYEEEE, per germline. This CDR3 region has 15 residues. V was clipped by 4 bases and J by 2 bases, with 16 bases between them. CDR3 in DNA: TGTGCCAGCAGCCCAGTAGGGCACACAGCCTACGAGCAGTACTTC. This gives the protein CASSPVGHTAYEQYF. Using reference TRBV5-6 and TRBJ2-7 for the parts outside the CDR3, the full variable domain is DAGVTQSPTHLIKTRGQQVTLRCSPKSGHDTVSWYQQALGQGPQFIFQYYEEEERQRGNFPDRFSGHQFPNYSSELNVNALLLGDSALYLCASSPVGHTAYEQYFGPGTRLTVT.

The chain is built from TRBV9 and TRBJ2-7; possible D gene TRBD1, 5 bases. The CDR3 consists of 16 residues. Per germline, CDR1 SGDLS and CDR2 YYNGEE. Trimming removed 4 bases at V and 4 bases at J, with 21 bases between. CDR3 in DNA: TGTGCCAGCAGCCTAGGGGTTAAACCTACCCCTTACGAGCAGTACTTC. Translating it yields CASSLGVKPTPYEQYF.

This chain connects TRBV5-1 to TRBJ1-2; 9 positions agree with TRBD1. This CDR3 is 17 amino acids long. J lost 4 bases, V lost 1 base, and 11 bases had no gene match. Germline loops: CDR1 SGHRS, CDR2 YFSETQ. The CDR3 spells CASSLSDRGYFGYGYTF. The CDR3 DNA sequence: TGCGCCAGCAGCTTGTCGGACAGGGGATATTTTGGCTATGGCTACACCTTC.

This clonotype was picked up a small number of times. The rearrangement links TRBV14 to TRBJ2-5; D is possibly TRBD1 (6 bases). Germline values: CDR1 SGHDN, CDR2 FVKESK. V gave up 3 bases and J gave up 4 bases, with 15 bases separating them. The length of the CDR3 is 15 residues. In DNA form, the CDR3 reads TGTGCCAGCAGCCACGCACAGGGAGTCGGAGAGACCCAGTACTTC. As protein: CASSHAQGVGETQYF. Using reference TRBV14 and TRBJ2-5 for the parts outside the CDR3, the full variable domain is EAGVTQFPSHSVIEKGQTVTLRCDPISGHDNLYWYRRVMGKEIKFLLHFVKESKQDESGMPNNRFLAERTGGTYSTLKVQPAELEDSGVYFCASSHAQGVGETQYFGPGTRLLVL.

This clonotype was seen a few times. This chain connects TRBV7-2 to TRBJ2-7, with D hard to call. Deletions cut 1 base from V and 5 bases from J, with 9 bases between. In germline, CDR1 is SGHTA, CDR2 FQGNSA. CDR3 size: 13 residues. Here the CDR3 DNA reads TGTGCCAGCAGCTTAGGGTATGCTGACGAGCAGTACTTC. This translates into CASSLGYADEQYF.

This chain connects TRBV18 to TRBJ2-6; TRBD1 matches at 7 bases. The CDR3 totals 17 residues. The trim removed 4 bases at V and 0 bases at J, leaving 6 bases unmatched. CDR1 is KGHSH and CDR2 is LQKENI in the germline V gene. The CDR3 reads CASSRDRRASGANVLTF. CDR3 nucleotide sequence: TGTGCCAGCTCACGGGACAGACGCGCCTCTGGGGCCAACGTCCTGACTTTC. Drawing the rest from reference TRBV18 and TRBJ2-6, the complete variable domain is NAGVMQNPRHLVRRRGQEARLRCSPMKGHSHVYWYRQLPEEGLKFMVYLQKENIIDESGMPKERFSAEFPKEGPSILRIQQVVRGDSAAYFCASSRDRRASGANVLTFGAGSRLTVL.

This chain links TRBV5-4 with TRBJ2-1, with TRBD1 as a possible D gene (6 bases). The CDR3 length is 13 residues. Germline CDR1 and CDR2: SGHNT and YYREEE (reference sequence). Trimming cost V 4 bases and J 9 bases, with 14 bases left between them. Here the CDR3 reads CASSQVDSGEQFF. Here the CDR3 DNA reads TGTGCCAGCAGCCAAGTGGACAGTGGTGAGCAGTTCTTC.

The chain combines TRBV6-4 with TRBJ1-1; D remains ambiguous. V was trimmed by 4 bases and J by 2 bases, leaving 14 bases between them. Germline V gene sequence: CDR1 MRHNA, CDR2 SNTAGT. The CDR3 is 15 residues long. In DNA form, the CDR3 reads TGTGCCAGCAGTGTCAATCCGGGAACCAACACTGAAGCTTTCTTT. This sequence encodes CASSVNPGTNTEAFF.

The rearrangement joins TRBV10-3 to TRBJ2-2; TRBD1 matches 7 bases. The CDR3 runs to 14 residues. The germline gives CDR1 ENHRY, CDR2 SYGVKD. The V gene end was trimmed by 4 bases and the J gene end by 4 bases; junction bases not matched to a gene: 3. CDR3 bases: TGTGCCATCAGTGCGACAGGGCTCACCGGGGAGCTGTTTTTT. This codes for CAISATGLTGELFF.

This clonotype was detected only a few times. This chain connects TRBV24-1 to TRBJ2-6; the D gene is possibly TRBD1 (6 bases). Between the trimmed V and J ends, which lost 2 bases and 0 bases, there was a span of 16 bases. Germline V lookup: CDR1 KGHDR, CDR2 SFDVKD. The length of the CDR3 is 19 residues. This CDR3 is CATSDSRGGPSSGANVLTF. Here the CDR3 DNA reads TGTGCCACCAGTGATTCCCGTGGGGGCCCTAGCTCTGGGGCCAACGTCCTGACTTTC.

This clonotype was detected ten times or more. CDR3 bases: TGTGCCACCAGCAGAGATCTTTGGAGCGCCGGAGGCTACAATGAGCAGTTCTTC. Translation gives CATSRDLWSAGGYNEQFF. V and J are TRBV15 and TRBJ2-1, with D perhaps matching TRBD2 (5 bases). The CDR3 totals 18 residues. V gave up 0 bases and J gave up 3 bases, with 18 bases separating them. Germline lookup yields CDR1 LNHNV and CDR2 YYDKDF (reference sequence).

This clonotype was detected ten times or more. CDR3 in DNA: TGTGCCAGCAGCCCTCCGGTTAGCGGGACGAACGACGAGCAGTACTTC. Translation: CASSPPVSGTNDEQYF. The chain combines TRBV11-2 with TRBJ2-7; 8 bases align to TRBD2. The length of the CDR3 is 16 residues. In germline, CDR1 is SGHAT, CDR2 FQNNGV. Unmatched junction bases numbered 14, after V lost 5 bases and J lost 5 bases.

This clonotype was detected ten times or more. The rearrangement links TRBV20-1 to TRBJ1-1, with TRBD1 matching 10 bases. The V gene end was trimmed by 3 bases and the J gene end by 5 bases; junction bases not matched to a gene: 9. Looked up from germline, CDR1 is DFQATT and CDR2 is SNEGSKA (reference sequence). The CDR3 is 15 residues long. CDR3 in amino acids: CSASGQGEGMTEAFF. The CDR3 DNA reads as TGCAGTGCTAGCGGACAGGGGGAAGGAATGACTGAAGCTTTCTTT.